This T cell receptor (beta chain) was retrieved from a study of blood T cell repertoires in COVID-19. This clone was observed a single time. Assay used: immunoSEQ multiplex PCR; TCRdb lists only in-frame clones, some missing. The sample includes approximately 100,000 clones, over 75% of them seen just once. The CDR3 is 14 amino acids. Deletions cut 2 bases from V and 3 bases from J, with 11 bases between. The germline V gene has CDR1 KGHSH and CDR2 LQKENI. The genes are TRBV18 and TRBJ2-7, with D possibly TRBD1 on 5 matching bases. The clonotype originates from a man aged 55 to 70 with acute or convalescent COVID-19. What was sequenced was peripheral blood. The CDR3: CASSPAGFHYEQYF. The CDR3 nucleotides are TGTGCCAGCTCACCAGCAGGGTTCCACTACGAGCAGTACTTC.